These T cell receptor beta chains were read from a single sample in a study of cytomegalovirus exposure and HLA in healthy donors. The table came from immunoSEQ multiplex PCR; TCRdb's copy has only in-frame clones and leaves some out. The sample yields approximately 180,000 clones, 75% to 85% seen once. Sequencing input: PBMCs. The origin of the receptors is a woman in her 50s in good health and CMV-seronegative. CDR3s include the opening cysteine and the closing phenylalanine or tryptophan. Fields, in order: D gene, V gene, CDR3 length, clone size, J gene, CDR3 protein, CDR3 DNA. D genes are given only for firm matches. Clone size appears in some rows only: once, few, many, or a class for an expanded clone.

.	TRBV27	14	.	TRBJ2-2	CASGNPWRPGELFF	TGTGCCAGCGGTAATCCTTGGCGGCCCGGGGAGCTGTTTTTT
.	TRBV4-3	15	.	TRBJ2-1	CASSHEPGVYNEQFF	TGCGCCAGCAGCCACGAACCGGGAGTTTACAATGAGCAGTTCTTC
.	TRBV7-2	14	.	TRBJ2-5	CASSLVSSEGTQYF	TGTGCCAGCAGCTTAGTTTCCAGCGAGGGGACCCAGTACTTC
TRBD2	TRBV7-2	16	.	TRBJ2-7	CASSLVGGRAVNEQYF	TGTGCCAGCAGCTTAGTGGGCGGGAGGGCCGTTAACGAGCAGTACTTC
.	TRBV5-1	14	.	TRBJ2-7	CASSLAPGSDEQYF	TGCGCCAGCTCCCTTGCCCCAGGGTCTGACGAGCAGTACTTC
.	TRBV14	17	.	TRBJ2-3	CASSRRPSLTTTDTQYF	TGTGCCAGCAGCCGACGCCCGTCCCTGACTACAACAGATACGCAGTATTTT
TRBD1	TRBV30	12	.	TRBJ1-1	CAWSVGQGGAFF	TGTGCCTGGAGTGTAGGACAGGGCGGAGCTTTCTTT
.	TRBV6-5	14	few	TRBJ2-7	CASSYQRSSYEQYF	TGTGCCAGCAGTTACCAACGGAGCTCCTACGAGCAGTACTTC
TRBD1	TRBV19	16	.	TRBJ2-1	CATFAGTGTGANEQFF	TGTGCCACCTTCGCGGGGACCGGGACAGGGGCGAATGAGCAGTTCTTC
.	TRBV7-9	13	.	TRBJ1-4	CASSNGQFEKLFF	TGTGCCAGCAGCAACGGACAGTTTGAAAAACTGTTTTTT
TRBD1	TRBV6-5	15	few	TRBJ1-2	CASSSRTGKFGGYTF	TGTGCCAGCAGTTCCAGGACAGGGAAGTTCGGTGGCTACACCTTC
.	TRBV6-5	15	.	TRBJ2-2	CASTKGGINTGELFF	TGTGCCAGCACCAAGGGCGGGATCAACACCGGGGAGCTGTTTTTT
.	TRBV13	15	.	TRBJ2-2	CASSSTTRATGELFF	TGTGCCAGCAGCTCGACGACTAGGGCCACCGGGGAGCTGTTTTTT
.	TRBV6-5	14	.	TRBJ1-5	CASSYMTVNQPQHF	TGTGCCAGCAGTTACATGACAGTCAATCAGCCCCAGCATTTT
TRBD1	TRBV15	19	.	TRBJ2-3	CATSNEGVPGQEGTDTQYF	TGTGCCACCAGCAACGAGGGGGTACCGGGACAGGAGGGCACAGATACGCAGTATTTT
.	TRBV4-1	13	.	TRBJ2-7	CASSQRPFYEQYF	TGCGCCAGCAGCCAGCGGCCCTTCTACGAGCAGTACTTC
.	TRBV4-1	15	.	TRBJ1-3	CASSYGTFSGNTIYF	TGCGCCAGCAGCTATGGGACATTCTCTGGAAACACCATATATTTT
TRBD1	TRBV15	15	.	TRBJ2-5	CATSKGQGDLETQYF	TGTGCCACCAGCAAGGGACAGGGTGATCTTGAGACCCAGTACTTC
.	TRBV4-3	15	.	TRBJ2-5	CASSSLEANQETQYF	TGCGCCAGCAGCTCCTTGGAGGCTAACCAAGAGACCCAGTACTTC
TRBD1	TRBV4-3	16	.	TRBJ1-2	CASSQGDREGDYGYTF	TGCGCCAGCAGCCAAGGAGACAGGGAAGGTGACTATGGCTACACCTTC
TRBD1	TRBV6-1	13	few	TRBJ2-7	CASSRDRTYEQYF	TGTGCCAGCAGCCGGGACAGGACCTACGAGCAGTACTTC
TRBD1	TRBV2	15	.	TRBJ2-1	CASSGRQGVANEQFF	TGTGCCAGCAGTGGAAGACAGGGGGTCGCCAATGAGCAGTTCTTC
.	TRBV7-9	12	.	TRBJ2-2	CASSPGEGELFF	TGTGCCAGCAGCCCAGGGGAAGGGGAGCTGTTTTTT
.	TRBV6-6	11	.	TRBJ2-1	CASRVPGEQFF	TGTGCCAGCAGAGTACCAGGTGAGCAGTTCTTC
TRBD1	TRBV6-6	14	.	TRBJ2-1	CASRGQGAYNEQFF	TGTGCCAGCAGGGGACAGGGTGCCTACAATGAGCAGTTCTTC
TRBD1	TRBV29-1	12	.	TRBJ2-4	CSGRDSKNIQYF	TGCAGCGGTAGGGACAGCAAAAACATTCAGTACTTC
TRBD1	TRBV19	14	.	TRBJ2-7	CASATGEYATEQYF	TGTGCCAGCGCGACAGGGGAGTACGCCACCGAGCAGTACTTC
TRBD1	TRBV7-2	16	.	TRBJ1-1	CASSLRGLVQGTEAFF	TGTGCCAGCAGCTTAAGGGGGCTCGTGCAGGGCACTGAAGCTTTCTTT
.	TRBV27	13	.	TRBJ1-6	CASSYVRDSPLHF	TGTGCCAGCAGCTACGTGAGGGATTCACCCCTCCACTTT
.	TRBV27	15	few	TRBJ2-1	CASSVGLREGDEQFF	TGTGCCAGCAGTGTGGGACTCCGAGAGGGCGATGAGCAGTTCTTC
TRBD2	TRBV9	12	.	TRBJ2-5	CASSASGGEQYF	TGTGCCAGCAGCGCCAGCGGGGGGGAGCAGTACTTC
.	TRBV18	14	few	TRBJ2-7	CASSPLGGSYEQYF	TGTGCCAGCTCACCCCTAGGGGGTTCCTACGAGCAGTACTTC
.	TRBV11-2	17	.	TRBJ1-4	CASSLGRGAEIAEKLFF	TGTGCCAGCAGCTTAGGTCGGGGGGCTGAAATTGCGGAAAAACTGTTTTTT
TRBD1	TRBV4-3	16	.	TRBJ2-2	CASSQDGTGRGGELFF	TGCGCCAGCAGCCAAGATGGGACAGGGAGGGGCGGGGAGCTGTTTTTT
.	TRBV18	16	.	TRBJ1-6	CASSPQSTQTGSPLHF	TGTGCCAGCTCACCACAGAGTACTCAAACGGGTTCACCCCTCCACTTT
.	TRBV10-3	13	.	TRBJ1-5	CAITGDSNQPQHF	TGTGCCATCACCGGGGATAGCAATCAGCCCCAGCATTTT
TRBD1	TRBV6-5	15	.	TRBJ1-1	CASISGGTGNTEAFF	TGTGCCAGCATCTCCGGGGGGACAGGGAACACTGAAGCTTTCTTT
.	TRBV5-4	15	.	TRBJ1-1	CASSLATELNTEAFF	TGTGCCAGCAGCTTGGCCACAGAATTGAACACTGAAGCTTTCTTT
.	TRBV2	14	.	TRBJ2-1	CASSYLLLGNEQFF	TGTGCCAGCAGTTATCTTTTACTAGGGAATGAGCAGTTCTTC
TRBD1	TRBV7-2	14	.	TRBJ1-1	CASSSHRGGTEAFF	TGTGCCAGCAGCTCGCACAGGGGGGGAACTGAAGCTTTCTTT
TRBD1	TRBV5-8	15	.	TRBJ1-4	CASSLEGGLNEKLFF	TGTGCCAGCAGCTTGGAAGGGGGCCTAAATGAAAAACTGTTTTTT
.	TRBV18	15	.	TRBJ1-5	CASSPGAYSNQPQHF	TGTGCCAGCTCACCAGGGGCCTATAGCAATCAGCCCCAGCATTTT
.	TRBV9	15	.	TRBJ1-3	CASSVNWESGNTIYF	TGTGCCAGCAGCGTTAATTGGGAGTCTGGAAACACCATATATTTT
TRBD1	TRBV19	13	.	TRBJ1-1	CASSLQGAPRTFF	TGTGCCAGTAGTCTCCAGGGGGCCCCTCGAACTTTCTTT
TRBD2	TRBV6-5	13	few	TRBJ2-1	CASSSGLANEQFF	TGTGCCAGCAGTTCGGGACTAGCCAATGAGCAGTTCTTC
TRBD2	TRBV7-2	16	.	TRBJ2-5	CASSYGTSGVKETQYF	TGTGCCAGCAGCTACGGGACTAGCGGGGTAAAAGAGACCCAGTACTTC
.	TRBV6-1	13	few	TRBJ1-4	CASTGTLNEKLFF	TGTGCCAGCACCGGGACACTAAATGAAAAACTGTTTTTT
TRBD2	TRBV5-1	17	.	TRBJ2-1	CASSLARREGFRAEQFF	TGCGCCAGCAGCTTGGCCAGGCGGGAGGGTTTTCGTGCTGAGCAGTTCTTC
.	TRBV5-1	14	once	TRBJ1-1	CASSDVPQGGEAFF	TGCGCCAGCAGCGATGTACCTCAGGGCGGAGAAGCTTTCTTT
.	TRBV28	13	once	TRBJ1-5	CASGGTDNQPQHF	TGTGCCAGCGGGGGGACCGACAATCAGCCCCAGCATTTT
.	TRBV7-7	13	.	TRBJ2-7	CASSLGSGNEQYF	TGTGCTAGCAGCTTAGGGTCGGGGAACGAGCAGTACTTC
.	TRBV2	16	.	TRBJ2-7	CASSETVRERSYEQYF	TGTGCCAGCAGTGAGACCGTGAGGGAACGATCCTACGAGCAGTACTTC
.	TRBV15	16	.	TRBJ2-1	CATSRDGGRSYNEQFF	TGTGCCACCAGCAGAGATGGCGGTCGCTCCTACAATGAGCAGTTCTTC
TRBD2	TRBV9	17	.	TRBJ2-3	CASSTVLLAGDTDTQYF	TGTGCCAGCAGCACGGTGTTACTAGCGGGAGACACAGATACGCAGTATTTT
.	TRBV2	14	.	TRBJ1-5	CASSVRVSNQPQHF	TGTGCCAGCAGTGTCAGGGTAAGCAATCAGCCCCAGCATTTT
.	TRBV18	13	many	TRBJ1-1	CASSLGGDTEAFF	TGTGCCAGCTCACTCGGGGGGGACACTGAAGCTTTCTTT
.	TRBV28	15	.	TRBJ1-5	CASSLMEGGGQPQHF	TGTGCCAGCAGTCTAATGGAGGGAGGCGGTCAGCCCCAGCATTTT
.	TRBV11-2	12	.	TRBJ2-7	CASSADEREQYF	TGTGCCAGCAGCGCCGACGAGCGAGAGCAGTACTTC
.	TRBV12-5	14	.	TRBJ2-7	CASGTGGLAYEQYF	TGTGCTAGTGGCACCGGGGGGCTAGCCTACGAGCAGTACTTC
TRBD2	TRBV2	14	few	TRBJ2-1	CASSVEAGRDEQFF	TGTGCCAGCAGTGTGGAGGCGGGGAGGGATGAGCAGTTCTTC